This is a list of T cell receptor beta chains from one sample in a study of blood T cells in healthy people across ages. TCRdb fed the 5' RACE reads into MiXCR, producing one record per CDR3 protein. The sample contains about a million distinct CDR3 sequences, about 51% of which appear only once. Sequenced sample: blood. These receptors were collected from a woman aged 55-69 years in good health. Both conserved end residues are part of each CDR3.

v_call: TRBV15
j_call: TRBJ2-6
cdr3_aa: CATSRDIGFSGANVLTF

v_call: TRBV20-1
j_call: TRBJ2-5
cdr3_aa: CSATSGRETQYF

v_call: TRBV6-6
j_call: TRBJ1-6
cdr3_aa: CASSSDGVKSPLHF

v_call: TRBV12-3/TRBV12-4
j_call: TRBJ1-6
cdr3_aa: CATKDTLYNSPLHF

v_call: TRBV20-1
j_call: TRBJ1-1
cdr3_aa: CSASVRQRNTEAFF

v_call: TRBV2
j_call: TRBJ2-2
cdr3_aa: CASRLGQGYTGELFF

v_call: TRBV6-6
j_call: TRBJ1-2
cdr3_aa: CASSGKRDDYGYTF

v_call: TRBV11-2
j_call: TRBJ2-5
cdr3_aa: CASSASGPRTQYF

v_call: TRBV20-1
j_call: TRBJ2-1
cdr3_aa: CSAPPKRSYNEQFF

v_call: TRBV7-2
j_call: TRBJ2-3
cdr3_aa: CASSFVQAGERTDTQYF

v_call: TRBV20-1
j_call: TRBJ2-3
cdr3_aa: CSAKREGVTDTQYF

v_call: TRBV7-9
j_call: TRBJ2-5
cdr3_aa: CASSNGDSNQETQYF

v_call: TRBV27
j_call: TRBJ2-1
cdr3_aa: CASSFAGVGFNEQFF

v_call: TRBV7-9
j_call: TRBJ2-2
cdr3_aa: CASSLQGANTGELFF

v_call: TRBV28
j_call: TRBJ2-5
cdr3_aa: CASSLGGPGGRQETQYF

v_call: TRBV5-1
j_call: TRBJ1-1
cdr3_aa: CASKGFMNTEAFF

v_call: TRBV7-2
j_call: TRBJ2-3
cdr3_aa: CASSFRGESGTQYF

v_call: TRBV7-2
j_call: TRBJ2-7
cdr3_aa: CASSSTGILRSGQYF

v_call: TRBV18
j_call: TRBJ1-4
cdr3_aa: CASSPQTRRHDEKLFF

v_call: TRBV20-1
j_call: TRBJ1-6
cdr3_aa: CSAGTGGAGNSPLHF

v_call: TRBV28
j_call: TRBJ1-2
cdr3_aa: CASNGQGAHGGYGYTF

v_call: TRBV13
j_call: TRBJ1-2
cdr3_aa: CASSLLAGGDQFYGYTF

v_call: TRBV11-2
j_call: TRBJ2-7
cdr3_aa: CASNRFGTSIDEQYF

v_call: TRBV28
j_call: TRBJ1-2
cdr3_aa: CASSLNTGYTF

v_call: TRBV2
j_call: TRBJ2-5
cdr3_aa: CASSARELETQYF

v_call: TRBV7-2
j_call: TRBJ2-1
cdr3_aa: CASSRTDTYEQFF

v_call: TRBV5-6
j_call: TRBJ2-7
cdr3_aa: CASSFPGTGLSYEQYF

v_call: TRBV5-1
j_call: TRBJ2-5
cdr3_aa: CASSVQGLETQYF

v_call: TRBV3-1
j_call: TRBJ2-5
cdr3_aa: CASSQSVIQYF

v_call: TRBV18
j_call: TRBJ2-7
cdr3_aa: CASSPDNDDEQYF

v_call: TRBV19
j_call: TRBJ2-3
cdr3_aa: CASSSAKRDTDTQYF

v_call: TRBV7-8
j_call: TRBJ2-6
cdr3_aa: CASSITPWDSGANVLTF

v_call: TRBV4-3
j_call: TRBJ1-2
cdr3_aa: CASSQDNSGNYGYTF

v_call: TRBV12-3/TRBV12-4
j_call: TRBJ2-6
cdr3_aa: CASSSTPGTISGANVLTF

v_call: TRBV2
j_call: TRBJ2-5
cdr3_aa: CASSAEREKETQYF

v_call: TRBV11-1
j_call: TRBJ2-4
cdr3_aa: CASSLEDRNKNIQYF

v_call: TRBV24-1
j_call: TRBJ2-3
cdr3_aa: CATSEGRLAGVGPDTQYF

v_call: TRBV5-1
j_call: TRBJ2-5
cdr3_aa: CASSLGTGSGREQYF

v_call: TRBV5-1
j_call: TRBJ2-6
cdr3_aa: CASSLDWITSGANVLTF

v_call: TRBV24-1
j_call: TRBJ2-3
cdr3_aa: CATSDPDPSIGTQYF

v_call: TRBV4-1
j_call: TRBJ2-7
cdr3_aa: CASRLLSGSSYEQYF

v_call: TRBV11-2
j_call: TRBJ2-7
cdr3_aa: CASSLEGPAESYEQYF

v_call: TRBV7-2
j_call: NA
cdr3_aa: CASSRGDHPYEQYF

v_call: TRBV7-7
j_call: TRBJ2-2
cdr3_aa: CASSLRAGGIGELIF

v_call: TRBV3-1
j_call: TRBJ2-7
cdr3_aa: CASSQNALAGGEQYF

v_call: TRBV10-3
j_call: TRBJ2-1
cdr3_aa: CAIRGEVGGSYNEQFF